Below, 9 T cell receptor beta chains from the same sample are listed, as sequenced in a study of cytomegalovirus exposure and HLA in healthy donors. Only in-frame clones appear in the TCRdb table, and some are missing; sequencing was by immunoSEQ multiplex PCR. The table lists more than 300,000 clones, roughly 88% of them singletons. The sequencing sample was made of PBMCs. These TCRs come from a woman between 18 and 29 years old in good health and CMV-seronegative.

This sequence joins TRBV20-1 and TRBJ1-1, with D hard to call. CDR3 length: 10 amino acids. Germline CDR1 is DFQATT and CDR2 is SNEGSKA (reference sequence). CDR3 DNA sequence: TGCAGGGCGCACGGGTCTGAAGCTTTCTTT. It encodes CRAHGSEAFF.

The chain recombines TRBV6-4 with TRBJ1-5; TRBD1 matches at 7 bases. CDR3 length: 15 residues. V shed 5 bases, J shed 2 bases, and the junction held 6 bases outside the gene matches. The germline CDR1 and CDR2 sequences are MRHNA and SNTAGT. The CDR3 region is CASSHTGEGNQPQHF. CDR3 bases: TGTGCCAGCAGTCACACAGGGGAGGGCAATCAGCCCCAGCATTTT.

The chain has TRBV7-9 and TRBJ1-1, with D possibly matching TRBD1 (6 bases). V was shortened by 5 bases and J by 7 bases, with 17 bases between the two germline ends. Looked up from germline, CDR1 is SEHNR and CDR2 is FQNEAQ (reference sequence). This CDR3 has 14 residues. CDR3 in DNA: TGTGCCAGCAGCCCGCAGGACAGCCTCATTGAAGCTTTCTTT. This codes for CASSPQDSLIEAFF.

The table lists this clone with a count of one. The V call is TRBV18, the J call TRBJ2-1; 11 bases match TRBD2. CDR3 length: 18 amino acids. Per the germline V gene, CDR1 is KGHSH and CDR2 is LQKENI. With 3 bases clipped from V and 0 bases from J, the junction kept 7 bases outside the gene matches. The CDR3 coding sequence is TGTGCCAGCTCACCGGTGTCTACTAGCGGGAGCTCCTACAATGAGCAGTTCTTC. This translates into CASSPVSTSGSSYNEQFF.

The rearrangement uses TRBV7-3 and TRBJ1-2; D is uncertain. Trimming left V 5 bases short and J 5 bases short, with 15 bases between. The V gene's germline CDR1 is SGHTA and CDR2 FQGTGA. This CDR3 region has 14 residues. The CDR3 nucleotides are TGTGCCAGCAGCCCCCTCCCCTCGGGTTATGGCTACACCTTC. Its protein is CASSPLPSGYGYTF.

This sequence joins TRBV19 and TRBJ2-7; 11 nucleotides align to TRBD2. The CDR3 is made up of 15 amino acids. J gave up 5 bases and V 5 bases, and 8 bases lay outside the gene matches. The germline V gene has CDR1 LNHDA and CDR2 SQIVND (reference sequence). CDR3 protein: CASSPLAGGPNEQYF. For the CDR3, the DNA is TGTGCCAGTAGTCCCTTAGCGGGAGGGCCAAACGAGCAGTACTTC.

The chain has TRBV5-4 and TRBJ1-2, with D hard to call. The CDR3 length is 13 residues. In germline, CDR1 is SGHNT, CDR2 YYREEE (reference sequence). V shed 4 bases and J shed 4 bases, with 11 bases lying between them. The CDR3, as DNA: TGTGCCAGCAGCCCGCGCGGAATCTATGGCTACACCTTC. The encoded protein is CASSPRGIYGYTF.

The chain combines TRBV6-5 with TRBJ2-1; no definite D call. V lost 5 bases, J lost 6 bases, and 8 bases lay in between. CDR1 is MNHEY, CDR2 SVGAGI, per germline. This CDR3 contains 12 residues. Here the CDR3 reads CASSPDFNEQFF. CDR3 coding DNA: TGTGCCAGCAGTCCAGACTTCAATGAGCAGTTCTTC.

The chain links TRBV27 to TRBJ2-7; 14 nucleotides match TRBD2. The CDR3 sequence is 14 residues long. J lost 2 bases, V lost 7 bases, and 1 base had no gene match. Germline CDR1 and CDR2: MNHEY and SMNVEV (reference sequence). CDR3 loop: CASKGLAGAYEQYF. The CDR3, as DNA: TGTGCCAGCAAGGGACTAGCGGGAGCCTACGAGCAGTACTTC.